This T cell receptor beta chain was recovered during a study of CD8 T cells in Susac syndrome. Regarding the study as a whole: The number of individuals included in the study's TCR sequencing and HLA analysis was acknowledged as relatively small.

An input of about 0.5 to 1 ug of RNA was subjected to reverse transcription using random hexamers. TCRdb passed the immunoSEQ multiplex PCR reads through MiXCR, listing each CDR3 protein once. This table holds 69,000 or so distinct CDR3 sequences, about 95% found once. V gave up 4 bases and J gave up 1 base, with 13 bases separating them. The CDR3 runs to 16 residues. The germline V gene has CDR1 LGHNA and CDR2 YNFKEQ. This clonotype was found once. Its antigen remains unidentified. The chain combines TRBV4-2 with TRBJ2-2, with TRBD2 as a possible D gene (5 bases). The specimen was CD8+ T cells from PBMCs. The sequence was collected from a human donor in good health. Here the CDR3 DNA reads TGTGCCAGCAGCCCCCTCGGTGAGGGGAACACCGGGGAGCTGTTTTTT. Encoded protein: CASSPLGEGNTGELFF.